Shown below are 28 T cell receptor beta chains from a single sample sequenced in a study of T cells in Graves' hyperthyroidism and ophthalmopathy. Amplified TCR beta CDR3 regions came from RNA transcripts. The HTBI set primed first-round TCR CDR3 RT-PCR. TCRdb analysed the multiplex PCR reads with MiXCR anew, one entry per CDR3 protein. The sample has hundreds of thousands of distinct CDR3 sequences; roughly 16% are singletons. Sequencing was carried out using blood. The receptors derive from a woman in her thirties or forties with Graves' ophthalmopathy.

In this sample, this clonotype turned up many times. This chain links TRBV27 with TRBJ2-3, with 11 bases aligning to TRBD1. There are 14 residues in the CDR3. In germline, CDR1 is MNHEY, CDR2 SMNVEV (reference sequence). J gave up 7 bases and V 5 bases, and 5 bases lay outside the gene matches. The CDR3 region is CASSPGQGANTQYF. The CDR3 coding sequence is TGTGCCAGCAGTCCAGGACAGGGGGCGAATACGCAGTATTTT.

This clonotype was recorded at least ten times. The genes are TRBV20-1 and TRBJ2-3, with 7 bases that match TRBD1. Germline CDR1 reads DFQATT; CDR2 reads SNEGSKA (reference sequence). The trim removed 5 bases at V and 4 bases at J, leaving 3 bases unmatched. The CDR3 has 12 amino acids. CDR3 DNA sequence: TGCAGTGCTGGCCAGGGGGCAGATACGCAGTATTTT. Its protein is CSAGQGADTQYF.

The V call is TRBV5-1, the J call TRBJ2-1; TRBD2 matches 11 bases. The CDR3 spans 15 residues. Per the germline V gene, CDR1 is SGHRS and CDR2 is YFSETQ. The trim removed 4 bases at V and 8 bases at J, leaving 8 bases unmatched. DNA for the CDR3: TGCGCCAGCAGCACGACTAGCGGGGCGCCGGATGAGCAGTTCTTC. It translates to CASSTTSGAPDEQFF. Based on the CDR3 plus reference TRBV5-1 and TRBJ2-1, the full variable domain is KAGVTQTPRYLIKTRGQQVTLSCSPISGHRSVSWYQQTPGQGLQFLFEYFSETQRNKGNFPGRFSGRQFSNSRSEMNVSTLELGDSALYLCASSTTSGAPDEQFFGPGTRLTVL.

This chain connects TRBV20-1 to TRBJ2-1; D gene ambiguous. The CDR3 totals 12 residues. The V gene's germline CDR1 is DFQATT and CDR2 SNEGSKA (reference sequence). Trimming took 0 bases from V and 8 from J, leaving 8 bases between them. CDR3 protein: CSARDLGHEQFF. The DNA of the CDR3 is TGCAGTGCTAGAGATCTTGGGCATGAGCAGTTCTTC.

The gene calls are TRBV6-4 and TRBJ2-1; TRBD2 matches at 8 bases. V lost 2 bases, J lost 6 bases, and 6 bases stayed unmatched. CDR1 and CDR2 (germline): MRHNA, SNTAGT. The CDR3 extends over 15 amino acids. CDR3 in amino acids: CASSDLAGPFNEQFF. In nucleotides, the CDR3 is TGTGCCAGCAGTGACCTAGCGGGCCCTTTCAATGAGCAGTTCTTC.

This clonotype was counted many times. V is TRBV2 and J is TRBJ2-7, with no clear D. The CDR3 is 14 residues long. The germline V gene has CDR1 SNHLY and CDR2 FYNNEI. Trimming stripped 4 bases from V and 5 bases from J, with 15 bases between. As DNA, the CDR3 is TGTGCCAGCAGTGGTGGAAGTAGCTGGGACGAGCAGTACTTC. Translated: CASSGGSSWDEQYF.

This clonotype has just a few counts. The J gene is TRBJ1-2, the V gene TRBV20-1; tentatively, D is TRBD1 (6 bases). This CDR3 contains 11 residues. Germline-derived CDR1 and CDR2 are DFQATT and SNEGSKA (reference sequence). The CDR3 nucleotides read TGCAGGGGGGGGGGCGACTATGGCTACACCTTC. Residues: CRGGGDYGYTF.

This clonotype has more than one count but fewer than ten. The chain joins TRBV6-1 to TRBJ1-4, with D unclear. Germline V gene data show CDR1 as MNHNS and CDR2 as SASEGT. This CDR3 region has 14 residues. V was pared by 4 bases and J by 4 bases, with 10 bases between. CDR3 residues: CASSVQRYNEKLFF. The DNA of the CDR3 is TGTGCCAGCAGTGTACAGCGCTATAATGAAAAACTGTTTTTT.

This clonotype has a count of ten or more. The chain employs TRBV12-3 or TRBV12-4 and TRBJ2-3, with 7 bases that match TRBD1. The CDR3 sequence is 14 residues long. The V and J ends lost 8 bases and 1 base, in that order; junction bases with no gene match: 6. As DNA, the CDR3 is TGTGCCAGCCGAGAAGACAGGGGCACAGATACGCAGTATTTT. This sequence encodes CASREDRGTDTQYF.

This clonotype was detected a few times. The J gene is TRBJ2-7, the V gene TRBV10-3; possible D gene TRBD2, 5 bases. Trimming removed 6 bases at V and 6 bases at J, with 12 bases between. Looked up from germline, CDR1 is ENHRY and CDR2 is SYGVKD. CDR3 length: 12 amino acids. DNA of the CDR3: TGTGCCATCAGCGAGGGCAGAGCCGAGCAGTACTTC. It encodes CAISEGRAEQYF.

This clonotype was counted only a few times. For the CDR3, the DNA is TGTGCCAGCAGCCAACAGGGTTTTCAGCCCCAGCATTTT. Encoded protein: CASSQQGFQPQHF. The chain carries TRBV28 and TRBJ1-5, with D perhaps TRBD1 (6 bases). CDR3 length: 13 amino acids. Per germline, CDR1 MDHEN and CDR2 SYDVKM. Trimming removed 6 bases at V and 6 bases at J, with 12 bases between.

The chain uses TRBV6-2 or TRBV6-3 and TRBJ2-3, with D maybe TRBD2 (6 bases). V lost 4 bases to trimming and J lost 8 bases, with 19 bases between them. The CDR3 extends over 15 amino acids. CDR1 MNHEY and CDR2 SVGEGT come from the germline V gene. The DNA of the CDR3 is TGTGCCAGCAGTTCCCCGGGACTGGTTGGAGGTACGCAGTATTTT. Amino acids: CASSSPGLVGGTQYF.

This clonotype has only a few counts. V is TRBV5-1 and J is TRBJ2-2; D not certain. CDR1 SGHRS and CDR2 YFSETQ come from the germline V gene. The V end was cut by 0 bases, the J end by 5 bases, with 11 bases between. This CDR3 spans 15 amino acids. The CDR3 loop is CASSLDPGRTGELFF. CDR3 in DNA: TGCGCCAGCAGCTTGGATCCGGGCCGAACCGGGGAGCTGTTTTTT.

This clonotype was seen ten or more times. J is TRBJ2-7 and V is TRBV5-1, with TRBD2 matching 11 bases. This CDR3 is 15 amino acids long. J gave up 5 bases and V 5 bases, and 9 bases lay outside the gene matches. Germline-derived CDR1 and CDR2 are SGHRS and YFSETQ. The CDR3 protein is CASRGGTSGRDEQYF. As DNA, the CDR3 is TGCGCCAGCAGAGGGGGAACTAGCGGGAGAGACGAGCAGTACTTC.

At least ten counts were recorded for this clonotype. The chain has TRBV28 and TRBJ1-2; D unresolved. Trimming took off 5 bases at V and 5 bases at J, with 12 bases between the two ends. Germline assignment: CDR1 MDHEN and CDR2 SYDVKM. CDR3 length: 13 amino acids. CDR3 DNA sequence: TGTGCCAGCAGTGGAGCAGCTGGATATGGCTACACCTTC. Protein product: CASSGAAGYGYTF.

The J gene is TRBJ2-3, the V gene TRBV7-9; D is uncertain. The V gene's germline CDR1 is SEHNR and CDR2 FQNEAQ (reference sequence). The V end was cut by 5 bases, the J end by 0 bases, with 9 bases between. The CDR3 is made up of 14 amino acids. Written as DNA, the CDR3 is TGTGCCAGCAGCGATGAGACTAGCACAGATACGCAGTATTTT. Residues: CASSDETSTDTQYF.

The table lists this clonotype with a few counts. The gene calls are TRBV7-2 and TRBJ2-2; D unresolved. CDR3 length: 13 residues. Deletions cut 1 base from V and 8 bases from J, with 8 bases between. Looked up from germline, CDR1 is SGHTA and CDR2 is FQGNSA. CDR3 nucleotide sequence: TGTGCCAGCAGCTTAGATCTGTTTGGGGAGCTGTTTTTT. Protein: CASSLDLFGELFF.

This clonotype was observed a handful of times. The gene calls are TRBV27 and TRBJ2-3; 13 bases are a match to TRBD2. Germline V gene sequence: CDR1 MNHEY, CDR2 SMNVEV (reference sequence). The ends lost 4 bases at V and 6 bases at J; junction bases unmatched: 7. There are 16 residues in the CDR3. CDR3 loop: CASSSTSGGARDTQYF. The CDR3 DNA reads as TGTGCCAGCAGTTCAACTAGCGGGGGGGCGAGGGATACGCAGTATTTT.

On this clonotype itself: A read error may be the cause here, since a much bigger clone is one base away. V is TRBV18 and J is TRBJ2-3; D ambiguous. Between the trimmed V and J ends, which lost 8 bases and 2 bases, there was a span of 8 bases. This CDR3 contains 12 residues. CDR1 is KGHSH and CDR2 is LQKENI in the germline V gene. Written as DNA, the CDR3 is TGTGCCAGCCCACGGCCCACAGATACGCAGTATTTT. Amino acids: CASPRPTDTQYF.

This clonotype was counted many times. CDR3 bases: TGCAGTGCTAGGGCCGCCTTGGTGGGAGATACGCAGTATTTT. This translates into CSARAALVGDTQYF. This chain links TRBV20-1 with TRBJ2-3, with D hard to call. Germline V lookup: CDR1 DFQATT, CDR2 SNEGSKA (reference sequence). Trimming shortened V by 3 bases and J by 5 bases, and 15 bases separated the two germline ends. The CDR3 has 14 residues.

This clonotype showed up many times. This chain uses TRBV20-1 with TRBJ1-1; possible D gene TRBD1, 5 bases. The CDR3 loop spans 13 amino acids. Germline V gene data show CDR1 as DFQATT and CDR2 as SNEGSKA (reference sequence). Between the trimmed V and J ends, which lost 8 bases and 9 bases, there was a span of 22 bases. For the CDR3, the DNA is TGCAGTACCCTAATTACCGGGACCCCTAAAGCTTTCTTT. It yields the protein CSTLITGTPKAFF.

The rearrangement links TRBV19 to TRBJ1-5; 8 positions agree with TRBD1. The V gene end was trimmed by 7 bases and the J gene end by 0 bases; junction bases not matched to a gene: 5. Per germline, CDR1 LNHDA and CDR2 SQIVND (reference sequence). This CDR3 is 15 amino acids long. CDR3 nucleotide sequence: TGTGCCAGTAAAGACAGGGGAGGTAGCAATCAGCCCCAGCATTTT. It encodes CASKDRGGSNQPQHF.

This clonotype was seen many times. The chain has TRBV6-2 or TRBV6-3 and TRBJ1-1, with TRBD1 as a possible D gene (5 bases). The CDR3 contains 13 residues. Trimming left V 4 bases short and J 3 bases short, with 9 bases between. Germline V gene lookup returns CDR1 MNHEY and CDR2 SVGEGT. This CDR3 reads CASSWGGDTEAFF. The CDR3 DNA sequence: TGTGCCAGCAGTTGGGGGGGGGACACTGAAGCTTTCTTT.

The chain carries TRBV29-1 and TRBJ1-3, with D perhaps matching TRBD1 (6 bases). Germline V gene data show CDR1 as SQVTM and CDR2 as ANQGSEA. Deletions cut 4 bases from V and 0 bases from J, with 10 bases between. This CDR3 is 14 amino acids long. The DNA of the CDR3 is TGCAGCGTTGGAGGGGGACTCTCTGGAAACACCATATATTTT. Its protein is CSVGGGLSGNTIYF.

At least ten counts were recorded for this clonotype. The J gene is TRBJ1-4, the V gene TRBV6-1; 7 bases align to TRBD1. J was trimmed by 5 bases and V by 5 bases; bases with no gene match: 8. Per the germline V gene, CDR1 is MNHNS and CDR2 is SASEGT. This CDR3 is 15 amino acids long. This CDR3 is CASSNRQGRNEKLFF. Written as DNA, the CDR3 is TGTGCCAGCAGTAACCGACAGGGCAGGAATGAAAAACTGTTTTTT.

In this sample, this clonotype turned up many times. The CDR3 region is CASSERDRGLAGELFF. The CDR3 DNA follows: TGTGCCAGCAGTGAAAGGGACAGGGGGCTTGCCGGGGAGCTGTTTTTT. The chain has TRBV2 and TRBJ2-2; 12 bases map to TRBD1. Germline assignment: CDR1 SNHLY and CDR2 FYNNEI. The J segment lost 6 bases and the V segment lost 2 bases, leaving 4 bases of the junction unmatched. The CDR3 is 16 amino acids. The full variable domain, in which reference TRBV2 and TRBJ2-2 provide the parts outside the CDR3, is EPEVTQTPSHQVTQMGQEVILRCVPISNHLYFYWYRQILGQKVEFLVSFYNNEISEKSEIFDDQFSVERPDGSNFTLKIRSTKLEDSAMYFCASSERDRGLAGELFFGEGSRLTVL.

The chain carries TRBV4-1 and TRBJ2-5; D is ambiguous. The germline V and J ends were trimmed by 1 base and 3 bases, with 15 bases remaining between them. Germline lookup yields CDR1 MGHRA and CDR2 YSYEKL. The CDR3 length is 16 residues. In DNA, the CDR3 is TGCGCCAGCAGCCAAGTTGAAGGGATCGTAGAAGAGACCCAGTACTTC. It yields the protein CASSQVEGIVEETQYF.

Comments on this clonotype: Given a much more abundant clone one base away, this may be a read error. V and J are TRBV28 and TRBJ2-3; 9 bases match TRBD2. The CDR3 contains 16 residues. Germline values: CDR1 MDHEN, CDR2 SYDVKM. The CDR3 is CASSPGWRGGTDTPYF. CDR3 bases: TGTGCCAGCAGTCCCGGATGGCGGGGGGGCACAGATACGCCGTATTTT.